The source of this T cell receptor (beta chain) is a study of blood T cells in healthy people across ages. With a J-beta primer mix and a sample-barcoded 5' primer, a second PCR ran about 7 to 12 cycles. One entry per CDR3 protein, called by TCRdb with MiXCR from the 5' RACE reads. The sample yields around 1.5 million distinct CDR3 sequences, 35% to 45% seen once. The V end was cut by 5 bases, the J end by 3 bases, with 17 bases between. Germline V gene lookup returns CDR1 DFQATT and CDR2 SNEGSKA (reference sequence). The CDR3 totals 14 residues. The chain employs TRBV20-1 and TRBJ2-7, with TRBD1 as a possible D gene (6 bases). The sequenced material came from blood. The receptor comes from a woman younger than 30 in good health. In DNA form, the CDR3 reads TGCAGTGCTGGGATAGGGACACCGCTCTACGAGCAGTACTTC. Translation: CSAGIGTPLYEQYF.